This T cell receptor beta chain stems from a study of blood T cell repertoires in COVID-19. The overall study: Material from acute and convalescent COVID-19 was sourced from the United States, Italy and Spain. T cells, B-cell-depleted T cells, or PBMCs provided the cDNA or gDNA that served as material.

Method: immunoSEQ multiplex PCR; TCRdb's copy keeps in-frame clones and lacks some. The table lists a few hundred thousand clones, approximately 86% of them singletons. As regards this clone: The germline gene is not matched at one end of the junction; a read error may be the cause.

The sample taken for sequencing was peripheral blood. This receptor was taken from a man aged 25 to 40 with active or convalescent COVID-19.

The CDR3 DNA reads TGTGCCAGTACCTACGAGGGGGCGAAGACCGGGGAGCTGTTTTTT. This encodes CASTYEGAKTGELFF. The chain joins TRBV19 to TRBJ2-2, with 7 nucleotides matching TRBD1. CDR3 length equals 15 residues. Germline-derived CDR1 and CDR2 are LNHDA and SQIVND (reference sequence).